This entry concerns a single TCR beta chain. Only one count was recorded for this clonotype. Its specific antigen is unknown. No much larger clonotype is one base removed from it; base qualities were not supplied. Resting on one read, the evidence is weak. This entry belongs to a study of T cells in Graves' hyperthyroidism and ophthalmopathy (dated by TCRdb to the late 2010s). As for the study more broadly: A discovery cohort of roughly 96 patients, roughly 40 with Graves' ophthalmopathy and 55 to 60 with stable Graves' hyperthyroidism, was used to find distinguishing TCR V-J signatures. Prospective prediction of ophthalmopathy was tested in an independent validation cohort of approximately 19 hyperthyroidism patients and approximately 17 patients who later progressed to ophthalmopathy. The 100 discovery patients were randomly split 7:3 into training and test sets. In addition, the study compared T-cell repertoires in thyroid tissue and in blood from six Graves' hyperthyroidism patients. After blood sampling, hyperthyroidism patients were treated with methimazole at a starting dose of 30 mg daily, and ophthalmopathy patients were treated with high-dose intravenous methylprednisolone. According to the paper, TCR Vbeta CDR3 sequencing was carried out on over 130 peripheral blood samples, which came from 40 to 45 ophthalmopathy, around 74 hyperthyroidism and roughly 17 progressor patients.

Stable Graves' hyperthyroidism was defined as the absence of progression to ophthalmopathy over 18 months of follow-up. The hyperthyroidism patients were between 18 and 65 years old and newly diagnosed, with a disease duration of less than 2 months. Exclusion was applied to patients with uncontrolled infections, other autoimmune diseases, pregnancy or lactation. Diagnoses relied on clinical symptoms, serum thyroxine and TRAb, thyroid ultrasound and orbital computed tomography. Total RNA was extracted using Trizol reagent, and RNA quality was assessed on an Agilent 2100 Bioanalyzer. TCR beta CDR3 regions were amplified from RNA transcripts. A first-round RT-PCR of the TCR CDR3 used the HTBI primer set with the Qiagen OneStep RT-PCR kit. A second multiplex PCR round built the libraries, followed by size selection and purification. Libraries were sequenced paired-end with 100 bp reads on an Illumina HiSeq2000. The authors' analysis ran thus. SOAPnuke was used to process the raw data, removing reads that contained adapters or uncalled bases, had a mean Phred below 15, or lacked an exact match to the constant primer or identifier. High-quality paired reads were merged with COPE v1.2.5, and unique nucleotide sequences were defined as clonotypes. MiTCR v1.1 was used to align the clonotypes against IMGT TRBV, TRBD and TRBJ reference segments. Analysis was restricted to V-J combinations with a frequency above 0.0001, which covered about 99% of repertoires. A TCS score was defined as the ratio of F50 (clonal expansion) to E x V (chaos), with BLOSUM62-based TCRdist applied between CDR3 peptides within each V-J. Welch's t-statistics and random forest reduced 500 to 650 V-J features to 13, which were used in a naive Bayes classifier (R e1071). TCRdb cleaned the public reads at Q25 with fastp, built clones with MiXCR and kept in-frame beta chains. Rows with a matching CDR3 protein are joined into one entry that keeps the most common DNA and genes. The V and J calls were determined by TCRdb, not by the authors. This sample gives hundreds of thousands of distinct CDR3 sequences in total; around 45% of them show up just once. Roughly 8.2% of the sample is held by the ten biggest clonotypes.

Here is what the overall study found, with its caveats: No statistical method was used to fix the sample size in advance, and group allocation was not hidden from the investigators. During validation, the model predicted progression to ophthalmopathy a median of approximately 7 months ahead of onset, with around 70% sensitivity and around 73% specificity. Most expanded thyroid clonotypes (frequency above 0.001) were also detected in blood, suggesting blood repertoires may reflect thyroid immune responses. A model built on a 13 V-J signature distinguished ophthalmopathy from stable hyperthyroidism, reaching 87.88% sensitivity and approximately 83% specificity in cross-validation and 80%/75% in testing.

The CDR1 and CDR2 encoded by the germline V gene are SNHLY and FYNNEI. There are 14 amino acids in the CDR3, from cysteine to phenylalanine inclusive. Only the CDR3 DNA is retained, 42 bases long and in frame from the first base. This sequence uses TRBV2 and TRBJ2-5; no confident D gene assignment can be made. With the DNA end fitting TRBJ2-1 better, the J assignment may be wrong. Sequences were obtained from peripheral blood or thyroid tissue (not recorded which). The TCR was taken from a young woman with Graves' hyperthyroidism. Donor details come from another sample of the same person, matched by shared clones. The CDR3 region reads CASSLGPGFGEQFF. The DNA is TGTGCCAGCAGTCTTGGACCCGGCTTTGGGGAGCAGTTCTTC.